A selection of T cell receptor beta chains follows, all from one sample in a study of CD8 T cells in ankylosing spondylitis. TCRdb called the 5' RACE reads again in MiXCR, with one record for every CDR3 protein. The table shows around 140,000 distinct CDR3 sequences, with roughly an eighth occurring only once. The material sequenced was blood, either unsorted or a sorted T cell fraction (not recorded which). These receptors originate from a female donor with ankylosing spondylitis or in good health (not recorded which). Each CDR3 is given without its conserved first and last residue. The D gene is left open where the match is weak.

j_call	d_call	v_call	cdr3_aa
TRBJ1-5	-	TRBV20-1	SSVFRDSNLPQH
TRBJ1-2	TRBD1	TRBV11-2	ASSSTGGSGYT
TRBJ2-1	-	TRBV5-1	ASSLLDEQF
TRBJ2-4	-	TRBV10-1	ASSGGRRNIQY
TRBJ1-5	TRBD1	TRBV19	ASIPGQDHQPQH
TRBJ2-7	TRBD2	TRBV12-3/TRBV12-4	ASSFSLGGGEQY
TRBJ1-1	-	TRBV3-1	ASCQEDRDSFEGNTEAF
TRBJ2-7	-	TRBV7-8	ASSLGRTYEQY
TRBJ2-1	-	TRBV12-3/TRBV12-4	ASSTRDEQF
TRBJ2-1	TRBD2	TRBV4-1	ASSQEPSGRGNEQF
TRBJ2-4	-	TRBV20-1	SARDPRRPSGSNIQY
TRBJ2-7	TRBD1	TRBV4-1	ASSQFQTGGPSATYEQY
TRBJ2-7	-	TRBV25-1	ASSEREDGPYEQY
TRBJ1-2	TRBD1	TRBV18	ASSHDRAGYGYT
TRBJ2-1	-	TRBV7-6	ASSLGLRDEQF
TRBJ2-7	-	TRBV28	ASSLRGPGTASYEQY
TRBJ1-2	-	TRBV30	AWSRQQGYYGYT
TRBJ2-7	-	TRBV5-1	ASSLGPSEQY
TRBJ2-7	-	TRBV5-5	ASSSAMRQDED
TRBJ1-1	-	TRBV20-1	SARKGTTNTEAF
TRBJ1-4	-	TRBV10-1	ASSEGTDEKLF